This record covers a single TCR beta chain. These data originate in a study of blood T cell repertoires in COVID-19. Original analysis: The assay estimated nucleated cells by amplifying reference gene primers. Only in-frame clones appear in the TCRdb table, and some are missing; sequencing was by immunoSEQ multiplex PCR. That table is the source of V, J and clone size, and D and trimming were worked out from the DNA. The sample has fewer than 400,000 clones; about nine tenths are singletons. Germline values: CDR1 SEHNR, CDR2 FQNEAQ (reference sequence). With 2 bases clipped from V and 9 bases from J, the junction kept 7 bases outside the gene matches. The CDR3 runs 14 residues.

This TCR derives from a young man who had recovered from COVID-19. Sequencing used PBMCs or T cells enriched from blood (not recorded which). The chain combines TRBV7-9 with TRBJ2-1; 7 bases map to TRBD2. For the CDR3, the DNA is TGTGCCAGCAGCTTACCCGGACTAGGGGCTGAGCAGTTCTTC. Translation: CASSLPGLGAEQFF.